A selection of T cell receptor beta chains follows, all from one sample in a study of cytomegalovirus exposure and HLA in healthy donors. Produced via immunoSEQ multiplex PCR; TCRdb's table is partial and in-frame only. The data contain over 130,000 clones, about 60% of them singletons. Material for sequencing was PBMCs. These TCRs come from an older woman in good health and CMV-seropositive. The CDR3 runs from the conserved cysteine through the conserved F or W. D genes are given only for firm matches. A row's size may be missing; if present it is once, few, many or a size class.

v_call	clone_size	d_call	j_call	cdr3_nt	cdr3_aa
TRBV4-2	few	TRBD1	TRBJ1-4	TGTGCCAGCAGCCAAGGGGGGGGTCGTACGACAGGGGGGAGTGAAAAACTGTTTTTT	CASSQGGGRTTGGSEKLFF
TRBV11-2	NA	NA	TRBJ2-7	TGTGCCAGCAGCTTAGCGGGTGACAGTTACGAGCAGTACTTC	CASSLAGDSYEQYF
TRBV5-4	NA	NA	TRBJ1-1	TGTGCCAGCAGCTTGGAAGGAGGGGGGGAGTGGTTT	CASSLEGGGEWF
TRBV7-2	NA	NA	TRBJ1-1	TGTGCCAGCAGCTTAGGGCAGGTGGGCACTGAAGCTTTCTTT	CASSLGQVGTEAFF
TRBV5-1	NA	TRBD2	TRBJ2-2	TGCGCCAGCAGCTTGGTCGCGGGGGGGACCGGGGAGCTGTTTTTT	CASSLVAGGTGELFF
TRBV5-1	NA	NA	TRBJ2-1	TGCGCCAGCAGCTTCCGGGAAAGCTACAATGAGCAGTTCTTC	CASSFRESYNEQFF
TRBV5-1	NA	NA	TRBJ2-1	TGCGCCAGCAGCGGCGACCGGAGCTCCTACAATGAGCAGTTCTTC	CASSGDRSSYNEQFF
TRBV5-1	NA	TRBD2	TRBJ2-7	TGCGCCAGCAGCTTGCTATGGACTAGCGAAGACGAGCAGTACTTC	CASSLLWTSEDEQYF
TRBV9	NA	NA	TRBJ1-1	TGTGCCAGCAGCGTAGATAGTGGGACTCGCGCTTTCTTT	CASSVDSGTRAFF
TRBV7-7	NA	NA	TRBJ2-2	TGTGCTAGCAGCTCCCAAATAGCCGGGGAGCTGTTTTTT	CASSSQIAGELFF
TRBV5-1	NA	TRBD1	TRBJ2-7	TGCGCCAGCAGCATGGACAGGGGCGTGGACGAGCAGTACTTC	CASSMDRGVDEQYF
TRBV27	NA	NA	TRBJ2-7	TGTGCCAGCAGTTTACGGGGGAATTCCTACGAGCAGTACTTC	CASSLRGNSYEQYF
TRBV29-1	NA	NA	TRBJ1-2	TGCAGCGTTGAAACAGGGCCCGGCTATGGCTACACCTTC	CSVETGPGYGYTF
TRBV11-2	NA	NA	TRBJ2-2	TGTGCCAGCAGCTTAGACCCCTGGGTTGATAGCGAGAACACCGGGGAGCTGTTTTTT	CASSLDPWVDSENTGELFF
TRBV28	NA	TRBD2	TRBJ2-3	TGTGCCAGCAGTTTATGGGTACGGGAGGACCCGAGCACAGATACGCAGTATTTT	CASSLWVREDPSTDTQYF
TRBV11-2	few	NA	TRBJ2-2	TGTGCCAGCAGCCGGAGCGGTTACACCGGGGAGCTGTTTTTT	CASSRSGYTGELFF
TRBV11-3	NA	TRBD1	TRBJ2-2	TGTGCCAGCAGCTTTCGACAGGGGCAGGTCGGGGAGCTGTTTTTT	CASSFRQGQVGELFF
TRBV4-3	NA	NA	TRBJ2-5	TGCGCCAGCAGCCAAGACTCAGGGGCATGGGAGACCCAGTACTTC	CASSQDSGAWETQYF
TRBV7-9	NA	NA	TRBJ1-1	TGTGCCAGCAGCACCTGGGACATTCGAGACACTGAAGCTTTCTTT	CASSTWDIRDTEAFF
TRBV11-3	NA	NA	TRBJ2-2	TGTGCCAGCAGCTTAGAACAGGGTAACACCGGGGAGCTGTTTTTT	CASSLEQGNTGELFF
TRBV28	once	NA	TRBJ2-3	TGTGCCAGCAGTTTCAGATTGGCAGTTCGGGGTACGCAGTATTTT	CASSFRLAVRGTQYF
TRBV13	NA	NA	TRBJ2-1	TGTGCCAGCACCTCAGGCGGGGACAATGAGCAGTTCTTC	CASTSGGDNEQFF
TRBV4-3	NA	TRBD1	TRBJ1-1	TGCGCCAGCAGCCACCGGGACAGGGGGACTGAAGCTTTCTTT	CASSHRDRGTEAFF
TRBV7-9	NA	NA	TRBJ2-1	TGTGCCAGCAGGCCAAACAGGATCTACAATGAGCAGTTCTTC	CASRPNRIYNEQFF
TRBV18	NA	NA	TRBJ1-5	TGTGCCAGCTCACCACGGGCCAATCAGCCCCAGCATTTT	CASSPRANQPQHF
TRBV11-3	once	TRBD1	TRBJ2-1	TGTGCCAGCAGCGTAGGACAGGGAAATGAGCAGTTCTTC	CASSVGQGNEQFF
TRBV27	few	NA	TRBJ1-1	TGTGCCAGCAGTTTAGATTTTCAGGCCGAAGCTTTCTTT	CASSLDFQAEAFF
TRBV18	NA	TRBD1	TRBJ2-7	TGTGCCAGCTCACGCAGGGACAGGGGCGGGGAGCAGTACTTC	CASSRRDRGGEQYF
TRBV6-5	NA	TRBD2	TRBJ2-5	TGTGCTAGCAGTTACTCGGGGACTAGCAGGGAGACCCAGTACTTC	CASSYSGTSRETQYF
TRBV5-1	NA	NA	TRBJ1-5	TGCGCCAGCAGCTTGGGGCCCTTGACAGATCAGCCCCAGCATTTT	CASSLGPLTDQPQHF